These 9 T cell receptor beta chains came from one sample sequenced in a study of beta chain features in type 1 diabetes. The study's findings and limits: Shorter TCRB CDR3s, moderately but significantly so, were found in Type 1 diabetes patients in all four CD4+ subsets.

These receptors have no known antigen. As every portion of the isolated RNA was reverse transcribed, the sequencing read expressed TCRB transcripts. The method was immunoSEQ multiplex PCR; TCRdb's version includes in-frame clones alone and lacks a portion of them. The sample holds roughly 260,000 clones, 11% seen once. Specimen: naive CD4+ T cells from blood. The receptors come from a man aged 30 to 45 with type 1 diabetes.

The table lists this clone with a few counts. The J gene is TRBJ2-7, the V gene TRBV6-5; TRBD1 matches at 7 bases. The V and J ends lost 0 bases and 2 bases, in that order; junction bases with no gene match: 4. Germline CDR1 is MNHEY and CDR2 is SVGAGI. The CDR3 consists of 15 residues. This CDR3 reads CASSYSTGQPYEQYF. The CDR3, as DNA: TGTGCCAGCAGTTACTCGACGGGACAGCCCTACGAGCAGTACTTC.

This clone occurred a few times. This chain uses TRBV29-1 with TRBJ1-5; maybe TRBD1 (5 bases). The germline V gene has CDR1 SQVTM and CDR2 ANQGSEA. Trimming removed 7 bases at V and 2 bases at J, with 12 bases between. The length of the CDR3 is 13 residues. CDR3 protein: CSGAGQGNQPQHF. The DNA of the CDR3 is TGCAGCGGAGCGGGGCAGGGCAATCAGCCCCAGCATTTT.

This chain uses TRBV18 with TRBJ1-1; TRBD1 might be the D (5 bases). The germline CDR1 and CDR2 sequences are KGHSH and LQKENI. The V gene lost 4 bases and the J gene lost 1 base, with 10 bases spanning the gap. The CDR3 has 14 residues. CDR3 residues: CASSRGWGNTEAFF. CDR3 nucleotides: TGTGCCAGCTCACGGGGCTGGGGGAACACTGAAGCTTTCTTT.

V gene TRBV11-2 combines with J gene TRBJ1-2; possibly TRBD1 for D (5 bases). Germline values: CDR1 SGHAT, CDR2 FQNNGV. V was trimmed by 5 bases and J by 2 bases, leaving 9 bases between them. The CDR3 has 13 amino acids. The CDR3 sequence is CASSPQANYGYTF. Written as DNA, the CDR3 is TGTGCCAGCAGCCCACAGGCCAACTATGGCTACACCTTC.

V usage is TRBV6-6 and J usage is TRBJ2-1; TRBD2 might be the D (7 bases). Germline V gives CDR1 MNHNY, CDR2 SVGAGI (reference sequence). CDR3 length: 11 residues. CDR3 sequence (DNA): TGTGTGGCCGGGGGGCCCAATGAGCAGTTCTTC. Its translation: CVAGGPNEQFF.

The genes are TRBV15 and TRBJ2-5; D perhaps matches TRBD1 (7 bases). This CDR3 contains 15 residues. The ends were cut back, 4 bases at V and 1 base at J, with 13 bases in the middle. Germline CDR1 is LNHNV and CDR2 is YYDKDF (reference sequence). CDR3 amino acids: CATSKWRGPQETQYF. In DNA form, the CDR3 reads TGTGCCACCAGCAAGTGGAGGGGGCCCCAAGAGACCCAGTACTTC.

There are a few counts of this clone. The V gene is TRBV18, the J gene TRBJ2-7; 7 positions agree with TRBD1. The CDR3 covers 13 residues. In germline, CDR1 is KGHSH, CDR2 LQKENI. With 5 bases clipped from V and 5 bases from J, the junction kept 6 bases outside the gene matches. The CDR3 DNA sequence: TGTGCCAGCTCAGCTTACAGGGGTCACGAGCAGTACTTC. Translating it yields CASSAYRGHEQYF. Full variable domain (missing parts from reference TRBV18 and TRBJ2-7): NAGVMQNPRHLVRRRGQEARLRCSPMKGHSHVYWYRQLPEEGLKFMVYLQKENIIDESGMPKERFSAEFPKEGPSILRIQQVVRGDSAAYFCASSAYRGHEQYFGPGTRLTVT.

The chain couples TRBV5-1 to TRBJ2-1; D gene unclear. Germline-derived CDR1 and CDR2 are SGHRS and YFSETQ. The CDR3 covers 15 residues. Deletions cut 1 base from V and 0 bases from J, with 8 bases between. The CDR3 nucleotides read TGCGCCAGCAGCTTGATTCCTAGCTCCTACAATGAGCAGTTCTTC. As protein: CASSLIPSSYNEQFF.

In its sample, this clone was seen a few times. The chain couples TRBV4-2 to TRBJ2-1, with D uncertain. Trimming removed 5 bases at V and 5 bases at J, with 10 bases between. The CDR3 totals 13 residues. Looked up from germline, CDR1 is LGHNA and CDR2 is YNFKEQ. The CDR3 is CASSINTHNEQFF. The CDR3 nucleotides read TGTGCCAGCAGCATCAACACGCACAATGAGCAGTTCTTC.